One sample yielded the 14 T cell receptor beta chains listed below, sequenced in a study of shared clonotypes between healthy human individuals (dated by TCRdb to the early 2020s). To prepare the library, the immunoSEQ multiplex PCR assay was applied. The clones in this table, taken by TCRdb from immuneACCESS, are in-frame only. Not every clone is retained; where verified, under half of the shortfall comes from an unresolved V gene, and the cause of the rest is unknown. For this sample there are some 350,000 clones; about 74% appear just once. The leading ten clones occupy approximately 10% of the sample. Sequencing input: memory CD4+ T cells sorted from blood. The sample's cell subset or site label is to be understood as: CD45RA-negative fraction. These receptors were taken from a man aged 30 to 45 in good health.

A word on this clone: A far larger clone is just one base off, so this is likely a read error. The chain links TRBV14 to TRBJ1-5; perhaps TRBD1 as D (5 bases). The CDR3 extends over 13 amino acids. Germline loops: CDR1 SGHDN, CDR2 FVKESK. Trimming stripped 5 bases from V and 7 bases from J, with 12 bases between. CDR3 sequence: CASSNSGLQPQHF. The CDR3 DNA follows: TGTGCCAGCAGCAATTCAGGGTTGCAGCCCCAGCATTTT.

V and J are TRBV27 and TRBJ2-1, with D possibly matching TRBD2 (6 bases). V dropped 5 bases and J dropped 6 bases, with 20 bases sitting between them. This CDR3 has 16 amino acids. In germline, CDR1 is MNHEY, CDR2 SMNVEV (reference sequence). The CDR3 is CASSLMGLSWGNEQFF. CDR3 DNA: TGTGCCAGCAGTCTTATGGGACTCTCCTGGGGCAATGAGCAGTTCTTC.

This chain links TRBV7-8 with TRBJ2-5; tentative D call: TRBD2 (6 bases). V shed 10 bases and J shed 3 bases, with 15 bases lying between them. The V gene's germline CDR1 is SGHVS and CDR2 FQNEAQ. The CDR3 sequence is 13 residues long. The DNA of the CDR3 is TGTGCCACGGTCGGGACTTTGGAAGAGACCCAGTACTTC. It translates to CATVGTLEETQYF.

J is TRBJ2-3 and V is TRBV7-9, with 9 bases aligning to TRBD2. The CDR3 consists of 16 residues. Germline trimming cut 7 bases from V and 2 bases from J; bases unmatched to any gene: 10. Germline CDR1 SEHNR, CDR2 FQNEAQ (reference sequence). CDR3 in DNA: TGTGCCAGCACCGAGAAGAGGACTAGCGCCACAGATACGCAGTATTTT. Its translation: CASTEKRTSATDTQYF.

Notes on this clone: Given a much more abundant clone one base away, this may be a read error. J is TRBJ2-7 and V is TRBV5-6, with 15 bases fitting TRBD2. This CDR3 region has 17 residues. Germline assignment: CDR1 SGHDT and CDR2 YYEEEE. The CDR3 sequence is CASSGGTSGRISYGQYF. The CDR3 region has the DNA TGTGCCAGCAGCGGAGGGACTAGCGGGAGGATCTCCTACGGGCAGTACTTC.

This clone occurred many times. The chain uses TRBV10-3 and TRBJ1-2; D may be TRBD1 (6 bases). The CDR3 loop spans 16 amino acids. The germline V gene has CDR1 ENHRY and CDR2 SYGVKD. V was pared by 6 bases and J by 4 bases, with 21 bases between. In DNA, the CDR3 is TGTGCCATCAGATCAACTGCAGGGACACACACCTATGGCTACACCTTC. This translates into CAIRSTAGTHTYGYTF.

This sequence joins TRBV27 and TRBJ2-5; D tentatively fits TRBD1 or TRBD2 (5 bases each). CDR3 length: 12 amino acids. With 2 bases removed from V and 8 bases from J, the gap between germline ends came to 9 bases. The germline V gene has CDR1 MNHEY and CDR2 SMNVEV (reference sequence). CDR3 region: CASSLIGGTQYF. In nucleotides, the CDR3 is TGTGCCAGCAGTTTAATTGGGGGAACCCAGTACTTC.

The chain is built from TRBV5-1 and TRBJ2-5; tentative D call: TRBD1 (6 bases). In germline, CDR1 is SGHRS, CDR2 YFSETQ. V lost 3 bases and J 3 bases, leaving 12 bases between the germline ends. This CDR3 is built from 14 residues. The CDR3 DNA reads TGCGCCAGCAGCTCCCGGGACACCAAAGAGACCCAGTACTTC. It yields the protein CASSSRDTKETQYF.

The J gene is TRBJ2-7, the V gene TRBV27; D assignment may be TRBD1 or TRBD2 (5 bases each). Trimming took off 5 bases at V and 3 bases at J, with 11 bases between the two ends. Germline V lookup: CDR1 MNHEY, CDR2 SMNVEV (reference sequence). The CDR3 extends over 13 amino acids. CDR3 sequence reads: CASSPGALYEQYF. In nucleotides, the CDR3 is TGTGCCAGCAGTCCCGGGGCTCTCTACGAGCAGTACTTC.

The chain links TRBV9 to TRBJ2-2; D unclear. Between the trimmed V and J ends, which lost 0 bases and 5 bases, there was a span of 5 bases. CDR1 SGDLS and CDR2 YYNGEE come from the germline V gene. The CDR3 spans 13 residues. The CDR3 loop is CASSVDSTGELFF. The CDR3 bases are TGTGCCAGCAGCGTAGATTCTACCGGGGAGCTGTTTTTT.

Turning to this clone: With only one base between it and a far larger clone, this is likely a read error. This specimen includes other DNA sequences encoding the same CDR3. This sequence joins TRBV6-1 and TRBJ1-1; D is unresolved. V lost 6 bases and J lost 3, with 14 bases in between. CDR3 size: 14 residues. From germline, CDR1 is MNHNS and CDR2 SASEGT. CDR3 nucleotides: TGTGCCAGCAGCGAAAAGGAGGACTACACTGAAGCTTTCTTT. Amino acids: CASSEKEDYTEAFF.

This rearrangement joins TRBV6-4 to TRBJ2-6; D gene ambiguous. V was shortened by 4 bases and J by 5 bases, with 18 bases between the two germline ends. The germline V gene has CDR1 MRHNA and CDR2 SNTAGT. The CDR3 totals 17 residues. CDR3 region: CASSGHNSQSRANVLTF. DNA for the CDR3: TGTGCCAGCAGTGGGCATAACTCACAAAGTCGGGCCAACGTCCTGACTTTC.

The chain has TRBV28 and TRBJ2-4, with D perhaps matching TRBD1 or TRBD2 (5 bases each). The length of the CDR3 is 17 residues. The germline V gene encodes CDR1 MDHEN and CDR2 SYDVKM. Trimming shortened V by 6 bases and J by 0 bases, and 18 bases separated the two germline ends. This chain's CDR3 is CASSPPGPALAKNIQYF. The CDR3 nucleotides read TGTGCCAGCAGCCCTCCGGGGCCCGCTTTAGCCAAAAACATTCAGTACTTC. Variable domain in full (rest from reference TRBV28 and TRBJ2-4): DVKVTQSSRYLVKRTGEKVFLECVQDMDHENMFWYRQDPGLGLRLIYFSYDVKMKEKGDIPEGYSVSREKKERFSLILESASTNQTSMYLCASSPPGPALAKNIQYFGAGTRLSVL.

The chain recombines TRBV28 with TRBJ2-7; TRBD2 agrees at 7 bases. With V trimmed by 5 bases and J by 0 bases, 10 bases remained unmatched. CDR3 length: 16 amino acids. The germline gives CDR1 MDHEN, CDR2 SYDVKM. This CDR3 is CASSERTSRHSYEQYF. The CDR3 DNA sequence: TGTGCCAGCAGTGAACGGACTAGTCGACACTCCTACGAGCAGTACTTC.